Each of the 5 T cell receptor beta chains below was sequenced from the same sample in a study of blood T cell repertoires in COVID-19. The method was immunoSEQ multiplex PCR; TCRdb's version includes in-frame clones alone and lacks a portion of them. The table has 240,000 or so clones, roughly 80% seen once. The source material was peripheral blood. These receptors originate from a young woman with acute or convalescent COVID-19.

The chain links TRBV4-3 to TRBJ2-1, with 10 nucleotides matching TRBD1. Germline V lookup: CDR1 LGHNA, CDR2 YSLEER. The CDR3 length is 16 residues. With 1 base clipped from V and 5 bases from J, the junction kept 5 bases outside the gene matches. The chain's CDR3 is CASSQGAGTGDNEQFF. CDR3 sequence (DNA): TGCGCCAGCAGCCAAGGGGCCGGGACAGGGGACAATGAGCAGTTCTTC.

The rearrangement joins TRBV27 to TRBJ2-7; 10 bases are a match to TRBD2. J was trimmed by 0 bases and V by 5 bases; bases with no gene match: 7. The CDR3 sequence is 16 residues long. Germline CDR1 reads MNHEY; CDR2 reads SMNVEV (reference sequence). The CDR3 region has the DNA TGTGCCAGCAGTGGGACCGTAGCGGGAGGCTCCTACGAGCAGTACTTC. Translation: CASSGTVAGGSYEQYF.

The CDR3 DNA sequence: TGCGCCAGCAGCTTGGGGCTAGCGGGAGGGCGAGGCGAGCAGTACTTC. This sequence encodes CASSLGLAGGRGEQYF. This sequence joins TRBV5-1 and TRBJ2-7; TRBD2 agrees at 12 bases. Germline V gives CDR1 SGHRS, CDR2 YFSETQ. The CDR3 totals 16 residues. Trimming took 0 bases from V and 6 from J; bases not matched to a gene: 7.

The chain combines TRBV20-1 with TRBJ2-1; possible D gene TRBD2, 6 bases. The CDR3 extends over 17 amino acids. The ends were cut back, 3 bases at V and 2 bases at J, with 20 bases in the middle. The V gene's germline CDR1 is DFQATT and CDR2 SNEGSKA (reference sequence). The DNA for the CDR3 is TGCAGTGCTAGTCAGTCCGGACCCGGGGGAGCCTACAATGAGCAGTTCTTC. It is translated as CSASQSGPGGAYNEQFF.

This sequence joins TRBV7-8 and TRBJ2-7; D perhaps matches TRBD1 (6 bases). V was pared by 2 bases and J by 3 bases, with 11 bases between. CDR1 SGHVS and CDR2 FQNEAQ come from the germline V gene. This CDR3 contains 14 residues. The CDR3 region has the DNA TGTGCCAGCAGCTTAAGTGGGACAAACTACGAGCAGTACTTC. This translates into CASSLSGTNYEQYF. The entire variable domain, with the rest obtained from reference TRBV7-8 and TRBJ2-7, is as follows: GAGVSQSPRYKVAKRGQDVALRCDPISGHVSLFWYQQALGQGPEFLTYFQNEAQLDKSGLPSDRFFAERPEGSVSTLKIQRTQQEDSAVYLCASSLSGTNYEQYFGPGTRLTVT.